This T cell receptor (beta chain) was profiled in a study of T cell repertoires in cytomegalovirus infection. This clonotype was seen repeatedly, ten times or more. Germline V gene lookup returns CDR1 MGHRA and CDR2 YSYEKL. The V and J ends lost 0 bases and 3 bases respectively, with 9 bases between them. This CDR3 is built from 14 residues. TCRdb called the reads again in MiXCR, with one record for every CDR3 protein. The data hold more than 85,000 distinct CDR3 sequences, with about 22% observed a single time. The sample consisted of CD8+ T cells from PBMCs. This chain uses TRBV4-1 with TRBJ2-7; no reliable D call. This sequence originates from a human donor in good health (CMV status not recorded). Some clones in this sample may be carry-over from other donors' samples. The CDR3 sequence is CASSQDGIGYEQYF. For the CDR3, the DNA is TGCGCCAGCAGCCAAGATGGTATTGGCTACGAGCAGTACTTC.